This T cell receptor beta chain was sequenced for a study of blood T cell repertoires in COVID-19. Study as a whole: PBMCs, B-cell-depleted T cells, or T cells provided the cDNA or gDNA that made up the material.

Germline V gene lookup returns CDR1 MNHEY and CDR2 SVGAGI. The germline V and J ends were trimmed by 6 bases and 8 bases, with 16 bases remaining between them. This CDR3 spans 13 amino acids. In the original analysis: The authors estimated nucleated cell counts from reference gene primer amplification. Measured with immunoSEQ multiplex PCR; TCRdb has only the in-frame clones, and not every one. The D gene and trimming were derived from the DNA, and the V and J assignments and clone size from that table. The table shows over 130,000 clones, with 65% to 85% occurring only once. The receptor was derived from a woman in her sixties or seventies with acute or convalescent COVID-19. The V gene is TRBV6-5, the J gene TRBJ1-1, with a weak D call TRBD1 (5 bases). The sample taken for sequencing was peripheral blood. The CDR3 protein is CASSSDRTGEAFF. The CDR3 nucleotides read TGTGCCAGCAGCTCAGACCGAACAGGAGAAGCTTTCTTT.